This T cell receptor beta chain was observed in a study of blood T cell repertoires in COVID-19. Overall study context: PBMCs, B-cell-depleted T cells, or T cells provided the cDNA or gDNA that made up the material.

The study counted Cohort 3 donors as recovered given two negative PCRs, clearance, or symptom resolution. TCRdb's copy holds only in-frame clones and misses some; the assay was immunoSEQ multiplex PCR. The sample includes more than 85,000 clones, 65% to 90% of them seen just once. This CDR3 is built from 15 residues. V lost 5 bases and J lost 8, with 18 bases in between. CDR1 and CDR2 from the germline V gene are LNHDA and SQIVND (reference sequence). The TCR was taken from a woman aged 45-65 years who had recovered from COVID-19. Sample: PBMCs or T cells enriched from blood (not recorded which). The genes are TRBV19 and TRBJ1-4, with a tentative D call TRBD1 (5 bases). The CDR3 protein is CASSPGGAPMEKLFF. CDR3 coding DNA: TGTGCCAGTAGTCCCGGCGGGGCTCCGATGGAAAAACTGTTTTTT.